The TCR beta chain under discussion was sequenced for a study of blood T cell repertoires in COVID-19. Sequencing used immunoSEQ multiplex PCR; TCRdb keeps in-frame clones, though not all of them. The sample contains about 80,000 clones, around 84% of which appear only once. The CDR3 length is 21 residues. The material sequenced was peripheral blood. This sequence joins TRBV12-2 and TRBJ1-5; the D call of TRBD1 is as the table states it, not checked on the DNA. TRBV12-2 is a pseudogene. The receptor was isolated from a woman between 70 and 85 years old with acute or convalescent COVID-19. This chain's CDR3 is CASRLEGGIRGLDHSNQPQHF. The CDR3 bases are TGTGCAAGTCGCTTAGAAGGCGGGATCAGGGGGCTCGACCATAGCAATCAGCCCCAGCATTTT.